This passage covers 26 T cell receptor beta chains from one sample sequenced in a study of blood T cells in healthy people across ages. A second PCR of about 7 to 11 cycles used a sample-barcoded 5' primer and a J-beta primer mix. TCRdb ran MiXCR on the 5' RACE reads and lists one entry per CDR3 protein. The sample has hundreds of thousands of distinct CDR3 sequences, around 50% seen once. Sequenced: blood. Receptor source: an elderly woman in good health.

The table lists this clonotype with a count of one. This clone may be a read error of a much larger clone one base away. This rearrangement joins TRBV11-2 to TRBJ2-1, with 9 nucleotides matching TRBD2. The CDR3 runs to 17 residues. Germline assignment: CDR1 SGHAT and CDR2 FQNNGV. The ends lost 2 bases at V and 7 bases at J; junction bases unmatched: 12. CDR3: CASSLTQLAGPGNEQFF. The CDR3 nucleotides are TGTGCCAGCAGCTTAACACAACTAGCGGGTCCGGGAAATGAGCAGTTCTTC.

For this clonotype: This could be a read error, since a much larger clone is one nucleotide away. This chain uses TRBV7-3 with TRBJ1-1; D is uncertain. The V gene's germline CDR1 is SGHTA and CDR2 FQGTGA. Trimming shortened V by 2 bases and J by 1 base, and 5 bases separated the two germline ends. There are 13 residues in the CDR3. DNA for the CDR3: TGTGCCAGCAGCTTAGTGACGAACACTGAAGCTTTCTTT. It encodes CASSLVTNTEAFF.

This clonotype has a single count. The V gene is TRBV10-3, the J gene TRBJ2-5; unclear D gene. Gene TRBJ2-7 matches the end of the DNA better, so the J call may be wrong. The CDR3 contains 13 residues. In germline, CDR1 is ENHRY, CDR2 SYGVKD. The CDR3 reads CAISGPRIYEQYF. The CDR3 nucleotides read TGTGCCATCAGCGGTCCTCGAATCTACGAGCAGTACTTC.

This clonotype has only a few counts. The J gene is TRBJ2-7, the V gene TRBV29-1; TRBD2 is a possible D gene (5 bases). CDR3 length equals 13 residues. The V end was cut by 4 bases, the J end by 2 bases, with 12 bases between. CDR1 is SQVTM and CDR2 is ANQGSEA in the germline V gene. This CDR3 is CSVVGSGTYEQYF. CDR3 bases: TGCAGCGTTGTAGGGAGTGGAACCTACGAGCAGTACTTC.

The chain employs TRBV2 and TRBJ2-5; either TRBD1 or TRBD2 may fit D (5 bases each). The CDR3 sequence is 14 residues long. Germline V CDR1 and CDR2: SNHLY, FYNNEI. Trimming pared 8 bases from V and 5 bases from J, leaving 18 bases between. The chain's CDR3 is CASETLLGEETQYF. CDR3 nucleotide sequence: TGTGCCAGCGAGACTCTTTTAGGGGAGGAGACCCAGTACTTC.

The table lists this clonotype with a count of one. This may come from a read error, since a much larger clone is one base off. The genes are TRBV7-9 and TRBJ2-5; TRBD2 matches 8 bases. Trimming at V came to 0 bases and at J to 11 bases, leaving 11 bases not matched to a gene. Germline loops: CDR1 SEHNR, CDR2 FQNEAQ (reference sequence). CDR3 length equals 15 residues. CDR3 nucleotides: TGTGCCAGCAGCTTAGCTGTCGGGGGGGACAATGAGCAGTACTTC. Translating it yields CASSLAVGGDNEQYF.

The V gene is TRBV6-5, the J gene TRBJ2-1; a weak D match, TRBD2 (6 bases). The germline V gene encodes CDR1 MNHEY and CDR2 SVGAGI. V lost 6 bases to trimming and J lost 12 bases, with 21 bases between them. The CDR3 extends over 14 amino acids. The CDR3 coding sequence is TGTGCCAGCAGGCCGGGACTGCCGAATCTCGGGCAGTTCTTC. This encodes CASRPGLPNLGQFF.

The V gene is TRBV7-2, the J gene TRBJ2-5; D may be TRBD1 (5 bases). This CDR3 spans 13 amino acids. V lost 6 bases, J lost 5 bases, and 13 bases lay in between. Looked up from germline, CDR1 is SGHTA and CDR2 is FQGNSA. The CDR3 is CASSSRVQETQYF. CDR3 coding DNA: TGTGCCAGCAGTTCCAGGGTACAGGAGACCCAGTACTTC.

At least ten counts were recorded for this clonotype. The J gene is TRBJ2-3, the V gene TRBV5-1; D is perhaps TRBD2 (6 bases). Germline V gene lookup returns CDR1 SGHRS and CDR2 YFSETQ. Trimming left V 0 bases short and J 6 bases short, with 17 bases between. The CDR3 extends over 16 amino acids. DNA of the CDR3: TGCGCCAGCAGCTTGGGGGTAGCGGAAAGTCGTGATACGCAGTATTTT. Translated, it gives CASSLGVAESRDTQYF. Full variable domain (outside the CDR3, taken from reference TRBV5-1 and TRBJ2-3): KAGVTQTPRYLIKTRGQQVTLSCSPISGHRSVSWYQQTPGQGLQFLFEYFSETQRNKGNFPGRFSGRQFSNSRSEMNVSTLELGDSALYLCASSLGVAESRDTQYFGPGTRLTVL.

This clonotype showed up many times. The chain employs TRBV12-3 or TRBV12-4 and TRBJ2-5; 7 bases map to TRBD1. CDR3 size: 13 residues. V lost 6 bases to trimming and J lost 7 bases; unmatched junction nucleotides: 8. CDR3 sequence (DNA): TGTGCCAGCAGACCCACAGGGGACGGGACCCAGTACTTC. It encodes CASRPTGDGTQYF.

The chain joins TRBV25-1 to TRBJ2-7; TRBD1 agrees at 7 bases. J was trimmed by 2 bases and V by 8 bases; bases with no gene match: 6. CDR1 MGHDK and CDR2 SYGVNS come from the germline V gene. The CDR3 runs 13 residues. For the CDR3, the DNA is TGTGCCAGCGGACAGGCAGGGGCCTACGAGCAGTACTTC. This gives the protein CASGQAGAYEQYF.

A word on this clonotype: A much larger clone is a single base away; this may be a read error. V gene TRBV29-1 combines with J gene TRBJ2-3, with no clear D. Germline CDR1 is SQVTM and CDR2 is ANQGSEA. The CDR3 covers 12 residues. The CDR3: CGAVGYADTQYF. The DNA for the CDR3 is TGCGGCGCCGTAGGGTATGCAGATACGCAGTATTTT.

There are many counts of this clonotype. The chain recombines TRBV4-2 with TRBJ2-7, with 8 bases matching TRBD1. This CDR3 comprises 15 residues. The V gene's germline CDR1 is LGHNA and CDR2 YNFKEQ. V gave up 1 base and J gave up 0 bases; unmatched junction bases: 2. DNA of the CDR3: TGTGCCAGCAGCCAAGGACAGGGGCCCTCCTACGAGCAGTACTTC. Translation: CASSQGQGPSYEQYF.

At least ten counts were recorded for this clonotype. The chain is built from TRBV13 and TRBJ2-7, with 7 bases aligning to TRBD2. The trim removed 6 bases at V and 3 bases at J, leaving 5 bases unmatched. The CDR3 is made up of 13 amino acids. Germline V gene sequence: CDR1 PRHDT, CDR2 FYEKMQ (reference sequence). For the CDR3, the DNA is TGTGCCAGCAGTATCGAGCGGGGCTACGAGCAGTACTTC. Amino acids: CASSIERGYEQYF.

This clonotype appeared many times. The rearrangement links TRBV10-3 to TRBJ2-3; TRBD1 is a possible D gene (6 bases). V gave up 4 bases and J gave up 5 bases, with 13 bases separating them. The germline CDR1 and CDR2 sequences are ENHRY and SYGVKD. The CDR3 sequence is 14 residues long. The CDR3 nucleotides are TGTGCCATCAGTGTGTTCCAGGGGCGAGATACGCAGTATTTT. Amino acid sequence: CAISVFQGRDTQYF.

In its sample, this clonotype was seen many times. This chain links TRBV27 with TRBJ2-4; 7 bases fit TRBD2. Germline values: CDR1 MNHEY, CDR2 SMNVEV (reference sequence). The CDR3 contains 16 residues. V lost 5 bases to trimming and J lost 13 bases; unmatched junction nucleotides: 20. For the CDR3, the DNA is TGTGCCAGCAGTAGAATCGGGGGGTTTGGGTGGGTTGAGCAGTACTTC. Amino acid sequence: CASSRIGGFGWVEQYF.

This clonotype was observed many times. V gene TRBV12-3 or TRBV12-4 combines with J gene TRBJ1-1, with 10 nucleotides matching TRBD1. Trimming took 5 bases from V and 7 from J; bases not matched to a gene: 7. The CDR3 covers 14 residues. CDR3 sequence (DNA): TGTGCCAGCAGTCGACAGGGGGCGGTCTATGAAGCTTTCTTT. It is translated as CASSRQGAVYEAFF.

Remarks on this clonotype: A much larger clone lies a single base off, so this may be a read error. This chain joins TRBV28 and TRBJ1-5, with D possibly being TRBD1 (5 bases). The germline CDR1 and CDR2 sequences are MDHEN and SYDVKM. The CDR3 runs to 14 residues. The ends were cut back, 7 bases at V and 7 bases at J, with 17 bases in the middle. In DNA form, the CDR3 reads TGTGCCAGCATTGCGGGGACCCTCCCCCAGCCCCAGCATTTT. Translating it yields CASIAGTLPQPQHF.

This chain links TRBV4-3 with TRBJ2-3; 12 bases agree with TRBD2. The CDR3 contains 16 residues. Germline loops: CDR1 LGHNA, CDR2 YSLEER. After removal of 2 bases from V and 5 bases from J, the junction contained 5 bases not matched to a gene. The CDR3 coding sequence is TGCGCCAGCAGCCAATCTCTAGCGGGGGGGGGAGATACGCAGTATTTT. Translating gives CASSQSLAGGGDTQYF.

This sequence joins TRBV10-3 and TRBJ2-7; 8 nucleotides match TRBD1. This CDR3 comprises 14 residues. Germline V CDR1 and CDR2: ENHRY, SYGVKD. Trimming at V came to 4 bases and at J to 2 bases, leaving 4 bases not matched to a gene. The CDR3 DNA follows: TGTGCCATCAGTGCAGGACAGGGCCCCTACGAGCAGTACTTC. Protein product: CAISAGQGPYEQYF.

In this sample, this clonotype turned up many times. V gene TRBV7-8 combines with J gene TRBJ2-5; 9 nucleotides align to TRBD2. This CDR3 spans 17 amino acids. With 2 bases clipped from V and 3 bases from J, the junction kept 10 bases outside the gene matches. Germline CDR1 SGHVS, CDR2 FQNEAQ. The CDR3 spells CASSLRGTSRGEETQYF. As DNA, the CDR3 is TGTGCCAGCAGCTTAAGAGGGACTAGCAGAGGAGAAGAGACCCAGTACTTC.

The chain combines TRBV4-3 with TRBJ2-5, with D maybe TRBD1 (7 bases). Trimming cost V 8 bases and J 3 bases, with 16 bases left between them. Germline V gene lookup returns CDR1 LGHNA and CDR2 YSLEER. The CDR3 runs 14 residues. This chain's CDR3 is CASGRGTAEETQYF. In DNA form, the CDR3 reads TGCGCCAGCGGCCGGGGGACAGCCGAAGAGACCCAGTACTTC.

The chain links TRBV30 to TRBJ2-1, with 10 nucleotides matching TRBD2. Germline V lookup: CDR1 GTSNPN, CDR2 SVGIG (reference sequence). The CDR3 has 16 residues. V trimming: 7 bases; J trimming: 5 bases; junction bases outside the gene matches: 14. As DNA, the CDR3 is TGTGCCTCCATCAAACCCGGGACTAGCGCACACAATGAGCAGTTCTTC. Residues: CASIKPGTSAHNEQFF.

The rearrangement links TRBV2 to TRBJ2-7; 10 bases agree with TRBD2. V was clipped by 7 bases and J by 1 base; unmatched bases: 4. Germline values: CDR1 SNHLY, CDR2 FYNNEI. The CDR3 length is 14 residues. The CDR3 here is CASMTSGWSYEQYF. In nucleotides, the CDR3 is TGTGCCAGCATGACTAGCGGGTGGTCCTACGAGCAGTACTTC.

This clonotype was found many times. V is TRBV2 and J is TRBJ2-3; D gene ambiguous. CDR1 SNHLY and CDR2 FYNNEI come from the germline V gene. The length of the CDR3 is 14 residues. Trimming left V 7 bases short and J 1 base short, with 12 bases between. The CDR3 sequence is CASTLNGGTDTQYF. DNA for the CDR3: TGTGCCAGCACCCTAAACGGAGGCACAGATACGCAGTATTTT. The full variable domain, rest sourced from reference TRBV2 and TRBJ2-3, is EPEVTQTPSHQVTQMGQEVILRCVPISNHLYFYWYRQILGQKVEFLVSFYNNEISEKSEIFDDQFSVERPDGSNFTLKIRSTKLEDSAMYFCASTLNGGTDTQYFGPGTRLTVL.

This clonotype was seen many times. The chain is built from TRBV10-3 and TRBJ2-1; no clear D gene. The CDR3 extends over 14 amino acids. Trimming removed 0 bases from V and 7 bases from J, with 10 bases in between. From germline, CDR1 is ENHRY and CDR2 SYGVKD. The CDR3 DNA is TGTGCCATCAGTGAGTCTATGCAGTTAAATGAGCAGTTCTTC. This encodes CAISESMQLNEQFF.